Listed below are T cell receptor beta chains from one sample, sequenced in a study of cytomegalovirus exposure and HLA in healthy donors. The data were produced by immunoSEQ multiplex PCR, yet TCRdb's version contains in-frame clones alone and is incomplete. The sample carries around 200,000 clones, approximately 80% recorded once. The specimen sequenced was PBMCs. Receptors were obtained from a man aged 40-49 years in good health and CMV-seronegative. Each CDR3 is given with its conserved first and last residue. Fields, in order: clone size, V gene, J gene, D gene, CDR3 protein, CDR3 DNA. D genes are given only for firm matches. Some rows have no size entry. The others give once, few or many, or a class for an expanded clone.

.,TRBV5-1,TRBJ2-7,.,CASSDAIEGPLYEQYF,TGCGCCAGCAGCGACGCAATTGAGGGCCCCCTCTACGAGCAGTACTTC
.,TRBV27,TRBJ2-5,TRBD2,CASSFGAGSETQYF,TGTGCCAGCAGTTTCGGAGCGGGGAGTGAGACCCAGTACTTC
.,TRBV19,TRBJ2-3,.,CASSLTDTQYF,TGTGCCAGTAGCCTTACAGATACGCAGTATTTT
.,TRBV5-1,TRBJ2-1,TRBD2,CASSTYGTSGIGEQFF,TGCGCCAGCAGCACCTATGGGACTAGCGGGATTGGTGAGCAGTTCTTC
.,TRBV6-6,TRBJ1-1,.,CASSSQGSPEAFF,TGTGCCAGCAGTTCCCAGGGTTCTCCTGAAGCTTTCTTT
few,TRBV7-9,TRBJ2-7,.,CASSSTYYEQYF,TGTGCCAGCAGCTCGACTTACTACGAGCAGTACTTC
.,TRBV4-1,TRBJ2-2,TRBD2,CASSQEASGTTNTGELFF,TGCGCCAGCAGCCAAGAAGCTAGCGGGACTACGAACACCGGGGAGCTGTTTTTT
.,TRBV5-1,TRBJ1-1,.,CASSLTTNTEAFF,TGCGCCAGCAGCTTGACTACGAACACTGAAGCTTTCTTT
.,TRBV5-1,TRBJ1-6,.,CASRPGPSSYNSPLHF,TGCGCCAGCAGACCGGGTCCGAGCTCCTATAATTCACCCCTCCACTTT
.,TRBV9,TRBJ2-5,TRBD2,CASSARLAGGPGDQETQYF,TGTGCCAGCAGCGCCCGACTAGCGGGGGGGCCGGGTGACCAAGAGACCCAGTACTTC
.,TRBV2,TRBJ1-5,.,CASSAETGNQPQHF,TGTGCCAGCAGTGCGGAGACGGGGAATCAGCCCCAGCATTTT
.,TRBV2,TRBJ1-1,.,CASSDVDGALEAFF,TGTGCCAGCAGTGATGTTGACGGAGCTCTTGAAGCTTTCTTT